This is a list of T cell receptor beta chains from one sample in a study. MiXCR, applied by TCRdb to the RT-PCR reads, yields one record per CDR3 protein. The sample lists hundreds of thousands of distinct CDR3 sequences; approximately 15% were seen once. Material for sequencing was memory CD4+ T cells from blood. These TCRs come from a female donor in good health, serving as a healthy control. Each CDR3 is given with its conserved first and last residue. D genes are given only for firm matches. Only some rows state a clone size, as once, few, many or a class for expanded clones.

j_call d_call clone_size v_call cdr3_aa cdr3_nt
TRBJ1-3 NA NA TRBV28 CASSGYRDFGNTIYF TGTGCCAGCAGTGGATACAGGGATTTCGGAAACACCATATATTTT
TRBJ2-1 NA few TRBV3-1 CASSQGWQGGYNEQFF TGTGCCAGCAGCCAAGGTTGGCAGGGAGGATACAATGAGCAGTTCTTC
TRBJ2-7 TRBD2 many TRBV7-9 CASSLRASGLKSYEQYF TGTGCCAGCAGCTTAAGGGCTAGCGGGTTGAAAAGCTACGAGCAGTACTTC
TRBJ2-3 NA few TRBV25-1 CASSGDRLTQYF TGTGCCAGCAGTGGCGACAGGCTGACGCAGTATTTT
TRBJ2-7 NA many TRBV5-1 CASSLGNGPYEQYF TGCGCCAGCAGCTTGGGGAATGGACCGTACGAGCAGTACTTC
TRBJ1-5 TRBD1 NA TRBV28 CASSAPGGKGQPQHF TGTGCCAGCAGCGCGCCAGGGGGCAAAGGTCAGCCCCAGCATTTT
TRBJ2-1 TRBD1 few TRBV28 CASSWQGAESAYNEQFF TGTGCCAGCAGTTGGCAGGGGGCGGAGAGCGCCTACAATGAGCAGTTCTTC
TRBJ2-1 TRBD2 many TRBV7-6 CASSLGASGNNEQFF TGTGCCAGCAGTCTAGGGGCTAGCGGAAACAATGAGCAGTTCTTC
TRBJ1-4 NA NA TRBV6-5 CASSNRVRGNEKLFF TGTGCCAGCAGTAACAGGGTTAGGGGCAATGAAAAACTGTTTTTT
TRBJ1-2 NA NA TRBV11-2 CASGGRTYGYTF TGTGCCAGCGGGGGAAGGACTTATGGCTACACCTTC
TRBJ1-2 NA few TRBV28 CASSRQAYGYGYTF TGTGCCAGCAGCCGCCAGGCCTACGGGTATGGCTACACCTTC
TRBJ1-5 NA many TRBV5-6 CASSLASGTPNQPQHF TGTGCCAGCAGCTTGGCTAGCGGGACACCAAATCAGCCCCAGCATTTT
TRBJ2-3 NA few TRBV6-6 CASSYVGASDTQYF TGTGCCAGCAGTTACGTGGGGGCGTCAGATACGCAGTATTTT
TRBJ2-1 NA many TRBV4-1 CASSQEVGGQFF TGCGCCAGCAGCCAAGAGGTGGGAGGGCAGTTCTTC
TRBJ1-1 TRBD1 once TRBV19 CASSPRDRGFTEAFF TGTGCCAGTAGTCCCAGGGACAGGGGGTTTACTGAAGCTTTCTTT
TRBJ2-7 NA many TRBV18 CASSPAGSNEQYF TGTGCCAGCTCACCCGCAGGTAGCAACGAGCAGTACTTC
TRBJ2-1 NA few TRBV19 CASSIEYDNEQFF TGTGCCAGTAGTATAGAATACGACAATGAGCAGTTCTTC
TRBJ2-4 TRBD1 few TRBV10-2 CASSELGIGQGTVAKNIQYF TGCGCCAGCAGTGAGTTGGGAATAGGACAGGGAACGGTGGCCAAAAACATTCAGTACTTC
TRBJ1-2 NA many TRBV5-6 CASSLEVQGGYTF TGTGCCAGCAGCTTGGAAGTCCAGGGTGGCTACACCTTC
TRBJ2-7 NA NA TRBV3-1 CASSQAHHEQYF TGTGCCAGCAGCCAAGCTCACCACGAGCAGTACTTC
TRBJ2-5 NA many TRBV6-1 CASSITGETQYF TGTGCCAGCAGTATAACAGGGGAGACCCAGTACTTC
TRBJ2-5 NA NA TRBV28 CASSSPNRVETQYF TGTGCCAGCAGTTCGCCAAACAGGGTAGAGACCCAGTACTTC
TRBJ1-1 NA NA TRBV7-9 CASSVGGSNTEAFF TGTGCCAGCAGCGTGGGGGGATCGAACACTGAAGCTTTCTTT
TRBJ2-1 TRBD2 few TRBV7-2 CASSLPSGAEQFF TGTGCCAGCAGCTTACCTAGCGGGGCTGAGCAGTTCTTC
TRBJ2-5 NA few TRBV29-1 CSAMGQERETQYF TGCAGCGCTATGGGACAAGAAAGGGAGACCCAGTACTTC
TRBJ2-3 NA few TRBV4-3 CASSQGSGAERDTQYF TGCGCCAGCAGCCAAGGATCAGGGGCGGAAAGAGATACGCAGTATTTT
TRBJ2-1 NA few TRBV6-2/TRBV6-3 CASPLARPFPLRGDEQFF TGTGCCAGCCCGCTAGCGAGGCCCTTCCCCCTGAGGGGCGATGAGCAGTTCTTC
TRBJ1-5 TRBD1 few TRBV10-2 CASRTGGTGYQPQHF TGCGCCAGCAGGACAGGGGGGACGGGATATCAGCCCCAGCATTTT
TRBJ2-2 NA many TRBV6-5 CASSYGRGTSTGELFF TGTGCCAGCAGTTACGGTCGGGGGACCTCCACCGGGGAGCTGTTTTTT
TRBJ1-6 NA NA TRBV7-2 CASSYYGHENSPLHF TGTGCCAGCAGCTACTACGGACACGAAAATTCACCCCTCCACTTT
TRBJ2-2 TRBD2 few TRBV15 CATSGPLAGGPNGGELFF TGTGCCACCAGCGGACCACTAGCGGGAGGGCCTAACGGCGGGGAGCTGTTTTTT
TRBJ2-7 TRBD2 many TRBV4-2 CASSQDRTSDEQYF TGTGCCAGCAGCCAAGACAGGACTAGCGACGAGCAGTACTTC
TRBJ1-2 NA few TRBV7-2 CASSLEIQGYGYTF TGTGCCAGCAGCTTAGAGATCCAAGGGTATGGCTACACCTTC
TRBJ1-5 NA NA TRBV20-1 CSAKGNQPQHF TGCAGTGCTAAAGGGAATCAGCCCCAGCATTTT